The TCR beta chain under discussion was sequenced for a study of blood T cell repertoires in COVID-19. Study-wide background: From T cells, B-cell-depleted T cells, or PBMCs came the material, which was cDNA or gDNA.

The CDR3 loop spans 15 amino acids. Germline V CDR1 and CDR2: LGHNA, YSLEER. V was trimmed by 2 bases and J by 1 base, leaving 10 bases between them. This clone was seen once. Sequencing used immunoSEQ multiplex PCR; TCRdb keeps in-frame clones, though not all of them. The table has more than 130,000 clones, less than 85% seen once; the top ten hold roughly 8.3%. The TCR comes from a woman at least 80 years old in a cohort sampled during active or convalescent COVID-19. The V call is TRBV4-3, the J call TRBJ2-3, with TRBD2 as a possible D gene (5 bases). The sequenced material came from peripheral blood. CDR3 sequence: CASSQYSGGTDTQYF. Here the CDR3 DNA reads TGCGCCAGCAGCCAATACTCCGGGGGCACAGATACGCAGTATTTT.